This T cell receptor beta chain was recovered during a study of blood T cells in healthy people across ages. CDR1 is SEHNR and CDR2 is FQNEAQ in the germline V gene (reference sequence). The CDR3 consists of 14 residues. The V gene end was trimmed by 7 bases and the J gene end by 2 bases; junction bases not matched to a gene: 7. Note on this clonotype: Its specificity is unknown.

Primers used in a second PCR of roughly 6 to 12 cycles were a sample-barcoded 5' primer and a J-beta primer mix. Every sample gave at least 3 million paired-end reads containing CDR3. TCRdb ran MiXCR on the 5' RACE reads and lists one entry per CDR3 protein. The repertoire holds about 1.5 million distinct CDR3 sequences, with roughly 43% as singletons. Study outcomes and limitations: Strong correlation existed between TCR beta diversity and naive T cell percentage.

The chain joins TRBV7-9 to TRBJ2-7, with TRBD2 matching 8 bases. The receptor was derived from a woman in her late teens or twenties in good health. The sample was blood. CDR3 residues: CASTTSAGAYEQYF. CDR3 nucleotide sequence: TGTGCCAGCACCACTTCAGCGGGGGCCTACGAGCAGTACTTC.